This T cell receptor (beta chain) was documented in a study of cytomegalovirus exposure and HLA in healthy donors. Study results and caveats: The sole available immune exposure information was CMV serostatus.

This CDR3 has 16 residues. V lost 1 base to trimming and J lost 0 bases, with 13 bases between them. The germline V gene encodes CDR1 SGHTA and CDR2 FQGNSA. About this clone itself: What it binds is unknown.

Each donor was healthy, and each was a bone marrow donor. The primer mix had 60 Vbeta and 13 Jbeta primers. Assay used: immunoSEQ multiplex PCR; TCRdb lists only in-frame clones, some missing. Among some 190,000 clones listed, over 70% were seen once. This rearrangement joins TRBV7-2 to TRBJ2-7, with D uncertain. The receptor was isolated from a man aged 30-40 years in good health and CMV-seronegative. The specimen sequenced was PBMCs. The CDR3 is CASSLEGQVRSYEQYF. The CDR3 DNA sequence: TGTGCCAGCAGCTTAGAAGGTCAGGTCCGCTCCTACGAGCAGTACTTC.